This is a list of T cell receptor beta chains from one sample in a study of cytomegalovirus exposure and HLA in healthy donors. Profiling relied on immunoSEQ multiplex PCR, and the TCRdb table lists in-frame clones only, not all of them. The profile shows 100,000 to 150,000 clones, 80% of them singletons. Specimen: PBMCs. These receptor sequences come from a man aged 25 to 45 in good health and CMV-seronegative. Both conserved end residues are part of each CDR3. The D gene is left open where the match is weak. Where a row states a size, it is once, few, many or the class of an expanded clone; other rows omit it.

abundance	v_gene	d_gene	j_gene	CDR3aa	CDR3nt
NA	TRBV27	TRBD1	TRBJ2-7	CASSQTGGTGTYF	TGTGCCAGCAGTCAAACCGGCGGGACAGGGACGTACTTC
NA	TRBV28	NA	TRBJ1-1	CASSFSIPPAFF	TGTGCCAGCAGTTTCAGTATCCCGCCAGCTTTCTTT
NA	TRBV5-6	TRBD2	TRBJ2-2	CASSRGLAGVAGELFF	TGTGCCAGCAGCCGGGGACTAGCGGGAGTGGCCGGGGAGCTGTTTTTT
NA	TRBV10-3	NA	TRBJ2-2	CAISAGGPNTGELFF	TGTGCCATCAGTGCCGGGGGGCCGAACACCGGGGAGCTGTTTTTT
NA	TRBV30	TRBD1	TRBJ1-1	CAWSVGTAFPGEAFF	TGTGCCTGGAGTGTAGGGACAGCCTTTCCGGGGGAAGCTTTCTTT
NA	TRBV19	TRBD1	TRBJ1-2	CASSTGGLNYGYTF	TGTGCCAGTAGCACAGGGGGCCTTAACTATGGCTACACCTTC
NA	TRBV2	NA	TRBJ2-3	CASRKILASADTQYF	TGTGCCAGCAGGAAGATCTTAGCGTCGGCAGATACGCAGTATTTT
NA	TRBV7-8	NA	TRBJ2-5	CASSLLAYQETQYF	TGTGCCAGCAGCTTACTAGCGTACCAAGAGACCCAGTACTTC
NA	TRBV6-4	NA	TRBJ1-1	CASSPVMGLVTEAFF	TGTGCCAGCAGTCCGGTTATGGGCTTGGTCACTGAAGCTTTCTTT
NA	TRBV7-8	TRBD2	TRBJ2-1	CASSFPAWLAVSSYNEQFF	TGTGCCAGCAGCTTCCCCGCTTGGCTAGCGGTAAGCTCCTACAATGAGCAGTTCTTC
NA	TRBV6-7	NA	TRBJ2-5	CASSYPLRASQETQYF	TGTGCCAGCAGTTACCCCTTGAGGGCGAGCCAAGAGACCCAGTACTTC
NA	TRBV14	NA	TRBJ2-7	CASSHQGVAAHEQYF	TGTGCCAGCAGCCACCAAGGGGTGGCAGCCCACGAGCAGTACTTC
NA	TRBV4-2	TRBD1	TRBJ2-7	CASSHGTGSDEQYF	TGTGCCAGCAGCCATGGGACAGGGAGCGACGAGCAGTACTTC
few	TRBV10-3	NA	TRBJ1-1	CAITDTLNTEAFF	TGTGCCATCACCGACACATTGAACACTGAAGCTTTCTTT
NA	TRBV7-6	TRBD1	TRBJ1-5	CASSNSGQGVNQPQHF	TGTGCCAGCTCTAACTCGGGACAGGGCGTCAATCAGCCCCAGCATTTT
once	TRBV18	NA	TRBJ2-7	CASSPQGFASYEQYF	TGTGCCAGCTCACCACAGGGGTTCGCCTCCTACGAGCAGTACTTC
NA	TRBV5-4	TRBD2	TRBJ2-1	CASSQLAGVVNEQFF	TGTGCCAGCAGCCAACTAGCGGGAGTAGTCAATGAGCAGTTCTTC
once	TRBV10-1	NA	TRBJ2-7	CASSESQGTTYEQYF	TGCGCCAGCAGTGAGTCCCAGGGTACAACGTACGAGCAGTACTTC
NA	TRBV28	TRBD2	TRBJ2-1	CASSSAGLYNEQFF	TGTGCCAGCAGCTCAGCGGGACTGTACAATGAGCAGTTCTTC
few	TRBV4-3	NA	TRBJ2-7	CASSPGGREQYF	TGCGCCAGCAGCCCGGGTGGTCGCGAGCAGTACTTC
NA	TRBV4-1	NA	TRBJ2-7	CASSQEADYEQYF	TGCGCCAGCAGCCAAGAGGCGGACTACGAGCAGTACTTC
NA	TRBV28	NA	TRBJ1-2	CASRSGNYGYTF	TGTGCCAGCAGATCGGGGAACTATGGCTACACCTTC
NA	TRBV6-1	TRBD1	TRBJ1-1	CASSDTGTARTEAFF	TGTGCCAGCAGTGACACCGGGACAGCAAGGACTGAAGCTTTCTTT
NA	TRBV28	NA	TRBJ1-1	CASSPQVVSTEAFF	TGTGCCAGCAGTCCTCAGGTTGTTTCCACTGAAGCTTTCTTT
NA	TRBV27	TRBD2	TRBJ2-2	CASSQLAGVRTGELFF	TGTGCCAGCAGTCAACTAGCGGGAGTTCGAACCGGGGAGCTGTTTTTT
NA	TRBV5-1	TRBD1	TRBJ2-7	CASSLDRGSGEQYF	TGCGCCAGCAGCTTGGACAGGGGGTCAGGCGAGCAGTACTTC